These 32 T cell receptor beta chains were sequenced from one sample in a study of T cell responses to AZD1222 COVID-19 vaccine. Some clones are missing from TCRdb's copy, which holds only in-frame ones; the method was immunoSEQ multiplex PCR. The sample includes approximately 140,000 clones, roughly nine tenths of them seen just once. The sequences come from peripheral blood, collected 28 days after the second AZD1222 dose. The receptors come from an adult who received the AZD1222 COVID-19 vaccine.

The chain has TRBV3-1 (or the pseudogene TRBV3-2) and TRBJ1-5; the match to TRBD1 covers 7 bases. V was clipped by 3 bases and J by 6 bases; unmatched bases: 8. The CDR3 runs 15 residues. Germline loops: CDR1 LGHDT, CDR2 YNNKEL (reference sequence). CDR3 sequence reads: CASSQGYRDSQPQHF. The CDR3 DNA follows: TGTGCCAGCAGCCAGGGCTACAGGGACAGTCAGCCCCAGCATTTT.

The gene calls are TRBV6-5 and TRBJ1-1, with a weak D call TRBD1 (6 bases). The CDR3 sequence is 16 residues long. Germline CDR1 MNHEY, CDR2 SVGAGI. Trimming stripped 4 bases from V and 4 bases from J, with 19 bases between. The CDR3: CASSSDTGIEGTEAFF. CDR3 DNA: TGTGCCAGCAGTTCAGATACAGGGATAGAGGGCACTGAAGCTTTCTTT.

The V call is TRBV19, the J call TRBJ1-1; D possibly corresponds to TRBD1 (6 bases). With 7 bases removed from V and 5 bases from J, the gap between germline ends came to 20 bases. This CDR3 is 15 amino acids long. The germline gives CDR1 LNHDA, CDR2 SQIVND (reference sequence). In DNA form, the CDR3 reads TGTGCCAGTACCCGGAGGGGGGGGCTTAGGACTGAAGCTTTCTTT. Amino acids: CASTRRGGLRTEAFF.

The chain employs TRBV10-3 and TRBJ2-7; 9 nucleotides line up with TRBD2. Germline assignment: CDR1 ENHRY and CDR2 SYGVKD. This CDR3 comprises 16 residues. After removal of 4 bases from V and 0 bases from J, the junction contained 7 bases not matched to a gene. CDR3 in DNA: TGTGCCATCAGTGTAGCGGGAGCATTCCCCTCCTACGAGCAGTACTTC. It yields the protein CAISVAGAFPSYEQYF.

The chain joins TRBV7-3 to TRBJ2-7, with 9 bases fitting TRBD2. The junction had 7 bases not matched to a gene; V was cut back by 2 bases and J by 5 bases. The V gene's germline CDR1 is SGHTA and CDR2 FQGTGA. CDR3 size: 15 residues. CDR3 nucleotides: TGTGCCAGCAGCTTAGGGCCTAGCGGGATGAACGAGCAGTACTTC. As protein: CASSLGPSGMNEQYF.

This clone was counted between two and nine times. The CDR3 DNA reads TGTGCCAGCTCAGGGGACGGTAGCAATCAGCCCCAGCATTTT. Translating it yields CASSGDGSNQPQHF. The V call is TRBV18, the J call TRBJ1-5; the D gene is possibly TRBD1 (5 bases). There are 14 residues in the CDR3. CDR1 and CDR2 from the germline V gene are KGHSH and LQKENI. The V end was cut by 5 bases, the J end by 0 bases, with 8 bases between.

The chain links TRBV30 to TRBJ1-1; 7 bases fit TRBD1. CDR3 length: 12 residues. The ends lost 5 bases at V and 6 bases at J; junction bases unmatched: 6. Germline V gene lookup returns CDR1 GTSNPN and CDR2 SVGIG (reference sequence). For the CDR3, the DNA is TGTGCCTGGTCCTACAGGGGTGCTGAAGCTTTCTTT. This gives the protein CAWSYRGAEAFF.

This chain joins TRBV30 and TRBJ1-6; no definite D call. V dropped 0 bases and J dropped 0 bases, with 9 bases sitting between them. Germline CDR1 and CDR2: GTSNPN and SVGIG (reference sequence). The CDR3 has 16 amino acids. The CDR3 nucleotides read TGTGCCTGGAGTGTACGGGCGAGCTCCTATAATTCACCCCTCCACTTT. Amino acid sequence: CAWSVRASSYNSPLHF. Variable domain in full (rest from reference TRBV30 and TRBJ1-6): SQTIHQWPATLVQPVGSPLSLECTVEGTSNPNLYWYRQAAGRGLQLLFYSVGIGQISSEVPQNLSASRPQDRQFILSSKKLLLSDSGFYLCAWSVRASSYNSPLHFGNGTRLTVT.

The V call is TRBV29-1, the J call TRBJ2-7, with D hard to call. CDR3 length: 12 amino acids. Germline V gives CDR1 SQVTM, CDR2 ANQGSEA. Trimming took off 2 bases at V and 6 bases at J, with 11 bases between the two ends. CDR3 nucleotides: TGCAGCGTTGAACCTCTGATGGGCGAGCAGTACTTC. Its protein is CSVEPLMGEQYF.

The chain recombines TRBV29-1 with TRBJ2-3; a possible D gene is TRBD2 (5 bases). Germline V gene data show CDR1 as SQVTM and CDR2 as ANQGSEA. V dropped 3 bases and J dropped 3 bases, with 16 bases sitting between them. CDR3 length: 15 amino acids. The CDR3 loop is CSVDVGGRVTDTQYF. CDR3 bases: TGCAGCGTTGACGTAGGAGGCCGCGTTACAGATACGCAGTATTTT.

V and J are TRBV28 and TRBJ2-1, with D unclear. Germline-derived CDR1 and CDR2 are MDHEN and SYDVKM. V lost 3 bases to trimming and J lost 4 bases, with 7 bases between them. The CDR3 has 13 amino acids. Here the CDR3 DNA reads TGTGCCAGCAGTTTCCTGAAGTACAATGAGCAGTTCTTC. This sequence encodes CASSFLKYNEQFF.

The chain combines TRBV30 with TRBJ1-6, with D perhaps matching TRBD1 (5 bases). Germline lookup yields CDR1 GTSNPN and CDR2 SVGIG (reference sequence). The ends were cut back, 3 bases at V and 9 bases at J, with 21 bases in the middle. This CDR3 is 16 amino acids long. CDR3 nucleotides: TGTGCCTGGAGGCACCCCCAGGGTGTGGGACCTTCACCCCTCCACTTT. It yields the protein CAWRHPQGVGPSPLHF.

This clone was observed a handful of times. The CDR3 sequence is CASSSGPDLSQFF. The DNA of the CDR3 is TGTGCCAGCAGCTCTGGACCGGACCTATCACAGTTCTTC. The chain has TRBV11-3 and TRBJ2-1; no firm D call. The germline V and J ends were trimmed by 4 bases and 13 bases, with 17 bases remaining between them. Looked up from germline, CDR1 is SGHNT and CDR2 is YENEEA. CDR3 size: 13 residues.

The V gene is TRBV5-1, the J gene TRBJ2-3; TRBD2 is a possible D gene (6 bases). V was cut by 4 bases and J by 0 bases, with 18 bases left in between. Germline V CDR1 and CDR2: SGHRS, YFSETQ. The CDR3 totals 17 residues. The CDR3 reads CASSTAVSGSSTDTQYF. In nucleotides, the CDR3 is TGCGCCAGCAGCACCGCCGTTAGCGGTTCTAGCACAGATACGCAGTATTTT.

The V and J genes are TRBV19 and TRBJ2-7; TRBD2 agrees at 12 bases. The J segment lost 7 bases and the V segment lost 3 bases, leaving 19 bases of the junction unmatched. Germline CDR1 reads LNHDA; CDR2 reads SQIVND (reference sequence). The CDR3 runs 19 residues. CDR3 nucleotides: TGTGCCAGTAGTATCCGACTAGCGGGGGCCCTACCAGGGGTTGGGGAGCAGTACGTC. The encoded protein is CASSIRLAGALPGVGEQYV.

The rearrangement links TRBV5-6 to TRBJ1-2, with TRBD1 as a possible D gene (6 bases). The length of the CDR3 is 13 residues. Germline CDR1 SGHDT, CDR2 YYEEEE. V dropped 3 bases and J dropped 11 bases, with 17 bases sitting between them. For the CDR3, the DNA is TGTGCCAGCAGCTCCGTTTTGGGGGGCGAATACACCTTC. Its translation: CASSSVLGGEYTF.

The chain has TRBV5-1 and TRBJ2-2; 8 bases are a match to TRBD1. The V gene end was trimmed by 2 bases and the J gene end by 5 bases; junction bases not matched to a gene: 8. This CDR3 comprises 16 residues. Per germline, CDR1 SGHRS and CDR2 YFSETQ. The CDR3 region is CASSFQGARETGELFF. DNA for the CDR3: TGCGCCAGCAGCTTTCAGGGGGCGAGGGAAACCGGGGAGCTGTTTTTT.

The CDR3 nucleotides are TGTGCCAGCGATCCGGGGTCTGGAAACACCATATATTTT. Residues: CASDPGSGNTIYF. This chain uses TRBV7-9 with TRBJ1-3, with D unclear. The CDR3 covers 13 residues. The V end lost 8 bases, the J end lost 1 base, and 9 bases lay between the germline ends. CDR1 is SEHNR, CDR2 FQNEAQ, per germline (reference sequence).

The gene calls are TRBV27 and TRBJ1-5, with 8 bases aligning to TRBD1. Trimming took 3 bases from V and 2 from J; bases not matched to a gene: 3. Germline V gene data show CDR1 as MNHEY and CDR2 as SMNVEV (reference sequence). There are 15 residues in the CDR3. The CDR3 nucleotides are TGTGCCAGCAGTTTGTACAGGGGGGGCAATCAGCCCCAGCATTTT. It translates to CASSLYRGGNQPQHF.

CDR3 amino acids: CASRDRDLYNEQFF. In DNA form, the CDR3 reads TGTGCCAGCAGAGACAGGGACCTCTACAATGAGCAGTTCTTC. This rearrangement joins TRBV6-5 to TRBJ2-1, with 7 bases lining up with TRBD1. Germline V lookup: CDR1 MNHEY, CDR2 SVGAGI. J was trimmed by 3 bases and V by 6 bases; bases with no gene match: 5. This CDR3 has 14 residues.

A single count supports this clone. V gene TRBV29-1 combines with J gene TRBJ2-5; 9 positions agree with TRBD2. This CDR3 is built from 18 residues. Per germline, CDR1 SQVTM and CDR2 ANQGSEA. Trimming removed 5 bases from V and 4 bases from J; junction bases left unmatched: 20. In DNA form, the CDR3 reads TGCAGCGTTACCACGGGACTCGCGGGGGGGCGAGGGGGAGAGACCCAGTACTTC. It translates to CSVTTGLAGGRGGETQYF.

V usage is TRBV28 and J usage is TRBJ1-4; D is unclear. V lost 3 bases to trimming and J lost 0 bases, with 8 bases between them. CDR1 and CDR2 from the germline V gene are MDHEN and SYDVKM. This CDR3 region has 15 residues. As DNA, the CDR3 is TGTGCCAGCAGTTTGCCGGTCTCAACTAATGAAAAACTGTTTTTT. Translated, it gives CASSLPVSTNEKLFF.

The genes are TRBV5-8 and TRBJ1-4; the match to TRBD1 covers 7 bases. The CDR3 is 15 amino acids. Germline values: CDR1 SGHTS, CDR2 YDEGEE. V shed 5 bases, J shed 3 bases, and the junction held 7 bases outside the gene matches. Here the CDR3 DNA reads TGTGCCAGCAGACCGACAGGGCTCTCTAATGAAAAACTGTTTTTT. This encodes CASRPTGLSNEKLFF.

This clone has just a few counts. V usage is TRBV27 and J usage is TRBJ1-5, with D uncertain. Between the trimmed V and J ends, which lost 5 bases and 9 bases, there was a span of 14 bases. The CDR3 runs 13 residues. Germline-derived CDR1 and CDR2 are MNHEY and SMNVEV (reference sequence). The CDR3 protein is CASSRASRGPQHF. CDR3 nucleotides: TGTGCCAGCAGTCGCGCCTCTCGGGGGCCCCAGCATTTT.

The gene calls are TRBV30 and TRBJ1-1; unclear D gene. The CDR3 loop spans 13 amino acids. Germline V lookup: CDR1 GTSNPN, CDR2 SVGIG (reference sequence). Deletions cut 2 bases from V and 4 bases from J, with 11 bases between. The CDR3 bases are TGTGCCTGGAGTAGAGGGTCGGGCACTGAAGCTTTCTTT. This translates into CAWSRGSGTEAFF.

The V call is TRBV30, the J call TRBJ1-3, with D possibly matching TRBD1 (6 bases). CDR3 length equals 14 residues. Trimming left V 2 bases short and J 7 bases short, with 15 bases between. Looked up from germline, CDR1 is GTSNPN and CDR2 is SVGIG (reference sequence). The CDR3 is CAWSLGDRRNTIYF. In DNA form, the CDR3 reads TGTGCCTGGAGTTTAGGTGACAGGCGGAACACCATATATTTT.

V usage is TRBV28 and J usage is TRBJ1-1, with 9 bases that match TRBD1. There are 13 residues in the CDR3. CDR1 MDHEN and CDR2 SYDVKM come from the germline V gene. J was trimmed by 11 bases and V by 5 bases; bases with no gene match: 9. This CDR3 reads CASSLQGAGMAFF. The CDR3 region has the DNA TGTGCCAGCAGTCTACAGGGGGCCGGGATGGCTTTCTTT.

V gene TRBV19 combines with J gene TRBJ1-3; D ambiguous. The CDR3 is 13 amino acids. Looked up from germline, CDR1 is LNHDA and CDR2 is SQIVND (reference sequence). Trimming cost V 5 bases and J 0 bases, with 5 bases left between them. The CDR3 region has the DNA TGTGCCAGTAGTGAGACCTCTGGAAACACCATATATTTT. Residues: CASSETSGNTIYF. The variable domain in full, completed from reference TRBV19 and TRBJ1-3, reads DGGITQSPKYLFRKEGQNVTLSCEQNLNHDAMYWYRQDPGQGLRLIYYSQIVNDFQKGDIAEGYSVSREKKESFPLTVTSAQKNPTAFYLCASSETSGNTIYFGEGSWLTVV.

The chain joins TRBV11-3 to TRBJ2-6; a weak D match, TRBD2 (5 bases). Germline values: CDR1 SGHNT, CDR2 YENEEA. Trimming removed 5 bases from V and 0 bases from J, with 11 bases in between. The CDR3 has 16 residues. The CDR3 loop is CASSLSRDSGANVLTF. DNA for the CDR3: TGTGCCAGCAGCCTTAGTCGGGACTCTGGGGCCAACGTCCTGACTTTC. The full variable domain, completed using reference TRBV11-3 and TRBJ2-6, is EAGVVQSPRYKIIEKKQPVAFWCNPISGHNTLYWYLQNLGQGPELLIRYENEEAVDDSQLPKDRFSAERLKGVDSTLKIQPAELGDSAVYLCASSLSRDSGANVLTFGAGSRLTVL.

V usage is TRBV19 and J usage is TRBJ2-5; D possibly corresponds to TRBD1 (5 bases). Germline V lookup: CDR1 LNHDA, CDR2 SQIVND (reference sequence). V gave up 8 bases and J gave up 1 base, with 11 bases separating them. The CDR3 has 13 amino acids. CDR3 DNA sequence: TGTGCCAGTGCACGACAGATCCAAGAGACCCAGTACTTC. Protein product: CASARQIQETQYF.

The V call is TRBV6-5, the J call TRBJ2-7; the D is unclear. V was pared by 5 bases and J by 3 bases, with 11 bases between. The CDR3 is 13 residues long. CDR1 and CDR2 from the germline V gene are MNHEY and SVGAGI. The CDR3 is CASSPTPFYEQYF. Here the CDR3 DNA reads TGTGCCAGCAGTCCGACACCTTTCTACGAGCAGTACTTC.

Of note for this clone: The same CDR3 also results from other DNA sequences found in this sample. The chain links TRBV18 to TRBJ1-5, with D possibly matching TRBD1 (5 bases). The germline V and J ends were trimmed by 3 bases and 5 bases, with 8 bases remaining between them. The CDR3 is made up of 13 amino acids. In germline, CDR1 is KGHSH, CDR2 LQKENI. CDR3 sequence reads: CASSPGGDQPQHF. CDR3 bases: TGTGCCAGCTCACCGGGGGGAGATCAGCCCCAGCATTTT. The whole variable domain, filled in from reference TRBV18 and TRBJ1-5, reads NAGVMQNPRHLVRRRGQEARLRCSPMKGHSHVYWYRQLPEEGLKFMVYLQKENIIDESGMPKERFSAEFPKEGPSILRIQQVVRGDSAAYFCASSPGGDQPQHFGDGTRLSIL.